A single sample gave rise to the 11 T cell receptor beta chains below, sequenced in a study of T cell repertoires in cytomegalovirus infection. These receptors have no known antigen. TCRdb ran MiXCR on the reads and lists one entry per CDR3 protein. The sample consists of approximately 350,000 distinct CDR3 sequences, about 32% of them appearing once. Here the sequenced sample was cultured PBMCs, taken from culture after CMV antigen stimulation. All receptors come from a human donor in good health (CMV status not recorded). Some clones in this sample may be carry-over from other donors' samples.

This clonotype was seen repeatedly, ten times or more. The chain couples TRBV7-9 to TRBJ2-1, with 11 bases identical to TRBD1. V shed 3 bases, J shed 7 bases, and the junction held 5 bases outside the gene matches. Germline CDR1 and CDR2: SEHNR and FQNEAQ (reference sequence). CDR3 length equals 15 residues. The CDR3 spells CASSFGQGARNEQFF. For the CDR3, the DNA is TGTGCCAGCAGCTTCGGACAGGGGGCGCGGAATGAGCAGTTCTTC.

This clonotype has a handful of counts. CDR3 bases: TGTGCCAGCAGCTCCCGAGCCGCAGGGACAAATGAGCAGTTCTTC. It translates to CASSSRAAGTNEQFF. The chain combines TRBV7-2 with TRBJ2-1; D may be TRBD1 (6 bases). Germline V gene lookup returns CDR1 SGHTA and CDR2 FQGNSA. CDR3 size: 15 residues. Between the trimmed V and J ends, which lost 4 bases and 7 bases, there was a span of 17 bases.

This clonotype was seen ten or more times. The chain employs TRBV7-2 and TRBJ1-1; no firm D call. Germline CDR1 SGHTA, CDR2 FQGNSA. The CDR3 sequence is 14 residues long. Between the trimmed V and J ends, which lost 3 bases and 1 base, there was a span of 9 bases. DNA of the CDR3: TGTGCCAGCAGCTTTACAGTAGCGAACACTGAAGCTTTCTTT. It is translated as CASSFTVANTEAFF.

The J gene is TRBJ2-3, the V gene TRBV7-9, with TRBD2 identical over 12 bases. Germline V gene data show CDR1 as SEHNR and CDR2 as FQNEAQ (reference sequence). The CDR3 covers 16 residues. The V segment lost 6 bases and the J segment 3 bases; nucleotides outside the gene matches: 7. The CDR3 region is CASRRPGTSGTDTQYF. The CDR3, as DNA: TGTGCCAGCAGACGACCCGGGACTAGCGGGACAGATACGCAGTATTTT.

This chain uses TRBV12-3 or TRBV12-4 with TRBJ2-3; D remains ambiguous. Trimming shortened V by 2 bases and J by 6 bases, and 3 bases separated the two germline ends. The CDR3 runs 11 residues. CDR3 DNA: TGTGCCAGCAGTTTATACGATACGCAGTATTTT. This translates into CASSLYDTQYF.

The V call is TRBV7-2, the J call TRBJ1-1, with 7 nucleotides matching TRBD1. Per the germline V gene, CDR1 is SGHTA and CDR2 is FQGNSA. The CDR3 is 15 amino acids. V gave up 5 bases and J gave up 4 bases; unmatched junction bases: 10. This CDR3 is CASSAGGARGTEAFF. For the CDR3, the DNA is TGTGCCAGCAGCGCAGGGGGGGCGCGGGGCACTGAAGCTTTCTTT.

This clonotype was counted only a few times. The chain carries TRBV27 and TRBJ2-1, with 7 bases aligning to TRBD1. Germline trimming cut 3 bases from V and 1 base from J; bases unmatched to any gene: 9. The germline V gene has CDR1 MNHEY and CDR2 SMNVEV (reference sequence). The CDR3 is 17 residues long. The CDR3 DNA reads TGTGCCAGCAGTTTTCCCCAGGGGGAAGTTTCCTACAATGAGCAGTTCTTC. This translates into CASSFPQGEVSYNEQFF.

V usage is TRBV6-5 and J usage is TRBJ2-2, with a possible D match to TRBD2 (5 bases). CDR3 size: 11 residues. Germline CDR1 MNHEY, CDR2 SVGAGI. The germline V and J ends were trimmed by 8 bases and 4 bases, with 5 bases remaining between them. Here the CDR3 DNA reads TGTGCCAGCCGGGGCACCGGGGAGCTGTTTTTT. Amino acid sequence: CASRGTGELFF.

V and J are TRBV4-2 and TRBJ1-4; TRBD1 aligns across 9 bases. J was trimmed by 7 bases and V by 0 bases; bases with no gene match: 6. The CDR3 loop spans 16 amino acids. Germline-derived CDR1 and CDR2 are LGHNA and YNFKEQ. CDR3 amino acids: CASSQDRGQGSEKLFF. Here the CDR3 DNA reads TGTGCCAGCAGCCAAGACAGAGGACAGGGGAGTGAAAAACTGTTTTTT.

The chain is built from TRBV7-9 and TRBJ2-7, with D tentatively TRBD1 (5 bases). Per germline, CDR1 SEHNR and CDR2 FQNEAQ (reference sequence). This CDR3 region has 14 residues. V was cut by 5 bases and J by 5 bases, with 16 bases left in between. The CDR3: CASSEFSVRDEQYF. CDR3 nucleotides: TGTGCCAGCAGCGAATTCTCCGTCAGGGACGAGCAGTACTTC.

This clonotype appeared once. The rearrangement joins TRBV19 to TRBJ2-2; D perhaps matches TRBD2 (5 bases). Germline V gives CDR1 LNHDA, CDR2 SQIVND (reference sequence). The V end lost 4 bases, the J end lost 0 bases, and 15 bases lay between the germline ends. The CDR3 totals 17 residues. This CDR3 reads CASSNIFGVPNTGELFF. CDR3 in DNA: TGTGCCAGTAGTAACATTTTCGGGGTTCCGAACACCGGGGAGCTGTTTTTT.